The clone carrying this T cell receptor beta chain was observed many times. Its matching antigen is unknown. Trimming cost V 3 bases and J 5 bases; bases outside gene matches: 1. CDR1 is SGHTA, CDR2 FQGNSA, per germline. There are 14 residues in the CDR3. This sample is drawn from a study of T cell repertoires in cytomegalovirus infection. Study information: Carrying CMV and the relevant HLA type showed in public TCR beta signatures.

A single record per CDR3 protein comes from TCRdb applying MiXCR to the reads. Altogether approximately 500,000 distinct CDR3 sequences are present, 30% to 40% being singletons, with the ten largest covering roughly 17%. Study conclusions and caveats: In two of eight donors, the top clonotype was HLA-C-restricted CMV-specific.

The J gene is TRBJ2-5, the V gene TRBV7-2; 12 bases agree with TRBD1. Sequenced material: cultured PBMCs, taken from culture after CMV antigen stimulation. This TCR derives from a human donor in good health (CMV status not recorded). Some clones in this sample may be carry-over from other donors' samples. The CDR3 DNA reads as TGTGCCAGCAGCTTGGGACAGGGGGCGGAGACCCAGTACTTC. It is translated as CASSLGQGAETQYF. The entire variable domain, with the rest obtained from reference TRBV7-2 and TRBJ2-5, is as follows: GAGVSQSPSNKVTEKGKDVELRCDPISGHTALYWYRQSLGQGLEFLIYFQGNSAPDKSGLPSDRFSAERTGGSVSTLTIQRTQQEDSAVYLCASSLGQGAETQYFGPGTRLLVL.